This entry describes one TCR beta chain. Its specificity is unknown. The data were taken from a study of T-cell reconstitution after alpha-beta-depleted transplantation in children. Findings and limits, study-wide: The study reportedly traced alpha-beta T cells about two months after transplant to several hundred expanded graft clones.

The CDR3 totals 13 residues. V gave up 4 bases and J gave up 10 bases, with 16 bases separating them. Per germline, CDR1 WNHNN and CDR2 SYGVQD (reference sequence). The library targeted TCRbeta and was prepared with unique molecular identifiers. Via MiXCR, TCRdb re-called the PCR reads, giving one row per CDR3 protein. This sample has almost 250,000 distinct CDR3 sequences; roughly 24% occur once, and the top ten carry roughly 2.7%. The sample was PBMCs, taken before TCRalphabeta/CD19-depleted stem cell transplant. The clonotype originates from a girl aged 2 to 9 with Fanconi anemia, due to receive a stem cell transplant. This chain uses TRBV10-1 with TRBJ2-5, with a weak D call TRBD2 (5 bases). The CDR3 bases are TGCGCCAGCAGTGTCCATTTAGTGGGAGACCAGTACTTC. This translates into CASSVHLVGDQYF.